This T cell receptor (beta chain) emerged from a study of STAT5B mutations in CD4+ large granular lymphocyte leukemia. Germline V CDR1 and CDR2: MNHNY, SVGAGI (reference sequence). V dropped 6 bases and J dropped 6 bases, with 23 bases sitting between them. The CDR3 contains 16 residues. Produced via immunoSEQ multiplex PCR; TCRdb's table is partial and in-frame only. Of around 35,000 clones listed, 68% were seen once; the top ten hold 1.5% to 2%. This clone showed up just once. The source is a human donor in good health. The chain carries TRBV6-6 and TRBJ1-1; tentatively, D is TRBD1 (6 bases). Input material: CD4+ T cells from blood buffy coats. The CDR3 here is CASSLDRNRGGAEAFF. CDR3 DNA sequence: TGTGCCAGCAGCCTCGATAGGAATAGGGGGGGCGCTGAAGCTTTCTTT.